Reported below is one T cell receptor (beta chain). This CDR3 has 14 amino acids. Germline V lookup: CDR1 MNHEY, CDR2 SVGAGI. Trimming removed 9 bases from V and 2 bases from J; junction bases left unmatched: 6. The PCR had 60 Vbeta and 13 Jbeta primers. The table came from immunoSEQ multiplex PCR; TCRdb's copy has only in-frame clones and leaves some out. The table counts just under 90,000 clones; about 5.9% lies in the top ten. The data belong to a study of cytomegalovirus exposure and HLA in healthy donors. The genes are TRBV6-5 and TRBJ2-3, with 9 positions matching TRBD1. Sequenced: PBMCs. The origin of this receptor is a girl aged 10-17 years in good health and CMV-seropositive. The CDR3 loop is CARGDREATDTQYF. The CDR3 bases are TGTGCCAGGGGGGACAGGGAAGCCACAGATACGCAGTATTTT.